One and the same sample provided the 20 T cell receptor beta chains below, sequenced in a study of blood T cell repertoires in COVID-19. The method was immunoSEQ multiplex PCR; TCRdb's version includes in-frame clones alone and lacks a portion of them. The data contain approximately 230,000 clones, over 75% of them singletons. The sequenced sample was PBMCs or T cells enriched from blood (not recorded which). The receptors come from a man aged 18-30 years who had recovered from COVID-19.

The chain couples TRBV5-6 to TRBJ2-7, with 9 positions matching TRBD1. Germline-derived CDR1 and CDR2 are SGHDT and YYEEEE. The CDR3 is 16 residues long. Unmatched junction bases numbered 16, after V lost 4 bases and J lost 8 bases. CDR3 DNA: TGTGCCAGCAGCAGGGCCGGGACAGGGACAGAAAGAAAGCAGTACTTC. Encoded protein: CASSRAGTGTERKQYF.

Written as DNA, the CDR3 is TGTGCCAGCAGAAAGCCCGGGGGAGGCAGTAACTATGGCTACACCTTC. Protein: CASRKPGGGSNYGYTF. V usage is TRBV11-2 and J usage is TRBJ1-2, with D maybe TRBD1 (5 bases). Trimming cost V 6 bases and J 1 base, with 18 bases left between them. CDR1 SGHAT and CDR2 FQNNGV come from the germline V gene. CDR3 length: 16 amino acids.

The chain combines TRBV10-1 with TRBJ2-5; D is ambiguous. Per germline, CDR1 WNHNN and CDR2 SYGVQD (reference sequence). The CDR3 contains 12 residues. Between the trimmed V and J ends, which lost 6 bases and 7 bases, there was a span of 12 bases. The CDR3 DNA follows: TGCGCCAGCAGCCTGGGCCGTGGGACCCAGTACTTC. Encoded protein: CASSLGRGTQYF.

This clone has a single count. J is TRBJ2-1 and V is TRBV5-6; 7 nucleotides align to TRBD2. The CDR3 has 19 residues. V was clipped by 0 bases and J by 8 bases; unmatched bases: 20. Germline values: CDR1 SGHDT, CDR2 YYEEEE. Here the CDR3 DNA reads TGTGCCAGCAGCTTGGCCACCGAAATACCGACTAGCTTTAACGATGAGCAGTTCTTC. Amino acids: CASSLATEIPTSFNDEQFF.

The chain is built from TRBV27 and TRBJ2-7; 9 positions agree with TRBD1. The CDR3 loop spans 15 amino acids. The V gene end was trimmed by 0 bases and the J gene end by 4 bases; junction bases not matched to a gene: 4. Germline CDR1 MNHEY, CDR2 SMNVEV (reference sequence). The CDR3, as DNA: TGTGCCAGCAGTTTATCATGGACAGGGGCTTACGAGCAGTACTTC. It yields the protein CASSLSWTGAYEQYF.

The V gene is TRBV25-1, the J gene TRBJ1-2; D ambiguous. Trimming removed 1 base at V and 1 base at J, with 13 bases between. Germline CDR1 reads MGHDK; CDR2 reads SYGVNS. The CDR3 covers 16 residues. The CDR3 coding sequence is TGTGCCAGCAGTGAATTCGGGAGGGAGTATAACTATGGCTACACCTTC. Translated, it gives CASSEFGREYNYGYTF.

The CDR3 spells CASSVYRNQPQHF. The CDR3, as DNA: TGTGCCAGCAGTGTGTACAGAAATCAGCCCCAGCATTTT. The chain couples TRBV2 to TRBJ1-5; D not resolved. The CDR3 is 13 amino acids. Per germline, CDR1 SNHLY and CDR2 FYNNEI. V shed 4 bases and J shed 4 bases, with 8 bases lying between them. The full variable domain, its missing parts supplied by reference TRBV2 and TRBJ1-5, is EPEVTQTPSHQVTQMGQEVILRCVPISNHLYFYWYRQILGQKVEFLVSFYNNEISEKSEIFDDQFSVERPDGSNFTLKIRSTKLEDSAMYFCASSVYRNQPQHFGDGTRLSIL.

The chain has TRBV6-1 and TRBJ1-2; D is possibly TRBD1 (5 bases). CDR3 size: 15 residues. Germline lookup yields CDR1 MNHNS and CDR2 SASEGT. The germline V and J ends were trimmed by 0 bases and 4 bases, with 12 bases remaining between them. CDR3 protein: CASSEAYGGAYGYTF. DNA of the CDR3: TGTGCCAGCAGTGAAGCATACGGCGGGGCCTATGGCTACACCTTC.

V usage is TRBV12-5 and J usage is TRBJ2-1; no clear D gene. CDR1 and CDR2 from the germline V gene are LGHNT and FRNRAP. The CDR3 extends over 12 amino acids. V dropped 3 bases and J dropped 5 bases, with 5 bases sitting between them. For the CDR3, the DNA is TGTGCTAGTGGTTTCCCTAACAATGAGCAGTTCTTC. The encoded protein is CASGFPNNEQFF. Variable domain in full (rest from reference TRBV12-5 and TRBJ2-1): DARVTQTPRHKVTEMGQEVTMRCQPILGHNTVFWYRQTMMQGLELLAYFRNRAPLDDSGMPKDRFSAEMPDATLATLKIQPSEPRDSAVYFCASGFPNNEQFFGPGTRLTVL.

This rearrangement joins TRBV6-5 to TRBJ1-1, with D perhaps TRBD1 (6 bases). Germline V gene sequence: CDR1 MNHEY, CDR2 SVGAGI. The length of the CDR3 is 15 residues. Between the trimmed V and J ends, which lost 2 bases and 1 base, there was a span of 11 bases. DNA for the CDR3: TGTGCCAGCAGTTACGGGAGGGGGGGGAACACTGAAGCTTTCTTT. Protein sequence: CASSYGRGGNTEAFF.

The rearrangement uses TRBV14 and TRBJ2-1; TRBD2 agrees at 10 bases. Trimming cost V 4 bases and J 9 bases; bases outside gene matches: 6. The germline gives CDR1 SGHDN, CDR2 FVKESK. This CDR3 comprises 14 residues. CDR3 nucleotides: TGTGCCAGCAGCCGCCTAGCGGGAGAGGGTGAGCAGTTCTTC. Its protein product is CASSRLAGEGEQFF.

This clone was detected only once. This chain links TRBV2 with TRBJ2-7; D may be TRBD2 (5 bases). CDR1 SNHLY and CDR2 FYNNEI come from the germline V gene. V was cut by 6 bases and J by 1 base, with 13 bases left in between. The CDR3 loop spans 14 amino acids. The CDR3 loop is CASSLEGSSYEQYF. CDR3 sequence (DNA): TGTGCCAGCAGCCTTGAGGGATCTTCCTACGAGCAGTACTTC.

J is TRBJ1-1 and V is TRBV14; D unclear. Trimming stripped 4 bases from V and 4 bases from J, with 16 bases between. This CDR3 is built from 15 residues. Germline V gene lookup returns CDR1 SGHDN and CDR2 FVKESK. DNA for the CDR3: TGTGCCAGCAGCCGCAGCGGGGTAAGAGGCACTGAAGCTTTCTTT. Its protein is CASSRSGVRGTEAFF.

V usage is TRBV5-4 and J usage is TRBJ1-4; D perhaps matches TRBD1 (5 bases). This CDR3 has 12 amino acids. Trimming shortened V by 4 bases and J by 5 bases, and 6 bases separated the two germline ends. Germline values: CDR1 SGHNT, CDR2 YYREEE (reference sequence). CDR3: CASSAGNEKLFF. CDR3 nucleotide sequence: TGTGCCAGCAGCGCAGGGAATGAAAAACTGTTTTTT.

The chain has TRBV7-9 and TRBJ1-3; D remains unclear. Looked up from germline, CDR1 is SEHNR and CDR2 is FQNEAQ (reference sequence). This CDR3 region has 15 residues. Trimming pared 1 base from V and 2 bases from J, leaving 9 bases between. The CDR3 reads CASSLERTAGNTIYF. The CDR3 nucleotides are TGTGCCAGCAGCTTAGAGCGGACCGCTGGAAACACCATATATTTT.

This clone is a singleton in its sample. This rearrangement joins TRBV6-1 to TRBJ2-7; 10 bases are shared with TRBD2. The length of the CDR3 is 18 residues. After removal of 4 bases from V and 2 bases from J, the junction contained 14 bases not matched to a gene. Germline values: CDR1 MNHNS, CDR2 SASEGT. The CDR3: CASSGTSQRGGPTYEQYF. The CDR3 nucleotides are TGTGCCAGCAGTGGAACGTCTCAGCGGGGGGGCCCCACCTACGAGCAGTACTTC.

The chain has TRBV3-1 (or the pseudogene TRBV3-2) and TRBJ1-6; TRBD1 matches 10 bases. CDR1 and CDR2 from the germline V gene are LGHDT and YNNKEL (reference sequence). The V segment lost 3 bases and the J segment 10 bases; nucleotides outside the gene matches: 3. The CDR3 contains 14 residues. The CDR3 bases are TGTGCCAGCAGCCATGGACAGGGGGTCTCACCCCTCCACTTT. It yields the protein CASSHGQGVSPLHF.

This chain joins TRBV2 and TRBJ2-7, with 9 bases identical to TRBD2. V trimming: 6 bases; J trimming: 3 bases; junction bases outside the gene matches: 6. Per germline, CDR1 SNHLY and CDR2 FYNNEI. The CDR3 covers 14 residues. CDR3 amino acids: CASRQPSGVYEQYF. As DNA, the CDR3 is TGTGCCAGCAGACAACCTAGCGGGGTCTACGAGCAGTACTTC.

The V and J genes are TRBV2 and TRBJ2-1; 10 bases fit TRBD2. The CDR3 loop spans 17 amino acids. J gave up 0 bases and V 5 bases, and 7 bases lay outside the gene matches. The germline V gene has CDR1 SNHLY and CDR2 FYNNEI. The CDR3 sequence is CASSSPSGGSSYNEQFF. In DNA form, the CDR3 reads TGTGCCAGCAGTTCACCTAGCGGGGGTTCCTCCTACAATGAGCAGTTCTTC.

This chain links TRBV19 with TRBJ2-7, with 11 positions matching TRBD2. Unmatched junction bases numbered 4, after V lost 3 bases and J lost 6 bases. Per the germline V gene, CDR1 is LNHDA and CDR2 is SQIVND (reference sequence). The CDR3 runs to 14 residues. As DNA, the CDR3 is TGTGCCAGTAGTATTGCGGGGACTAGCGGCGAGCAGTACTTC. As protein: CASSIAGTSGEQYF.